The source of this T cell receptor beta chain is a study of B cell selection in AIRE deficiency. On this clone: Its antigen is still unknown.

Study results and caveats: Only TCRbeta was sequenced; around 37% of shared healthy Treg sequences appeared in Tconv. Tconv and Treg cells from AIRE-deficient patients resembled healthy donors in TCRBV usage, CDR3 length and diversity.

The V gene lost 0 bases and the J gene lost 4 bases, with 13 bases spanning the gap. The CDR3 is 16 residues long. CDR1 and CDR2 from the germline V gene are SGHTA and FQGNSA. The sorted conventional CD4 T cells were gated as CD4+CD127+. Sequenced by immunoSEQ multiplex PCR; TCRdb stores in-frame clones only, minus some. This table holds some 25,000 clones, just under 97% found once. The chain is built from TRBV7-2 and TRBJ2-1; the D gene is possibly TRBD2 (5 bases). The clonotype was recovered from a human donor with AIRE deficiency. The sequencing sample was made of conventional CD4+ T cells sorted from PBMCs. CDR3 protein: CASSLAGVASYNEQFF. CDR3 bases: TGTGCCAGCAGCTTAGCGGGAGTGGCTTCTTACAATGAGCAGTTCTTC.